The following is a T cell receptor (beta chain) sequence with its context. The target antigen is unknown. This record comes from a study of T cell repertoires in cytomegalovirus infection. Looked up from germline, CDR1 is SGHTA and CDR2 is FQGTGA. The germline V and J ends were trimmed by 0 bases and 6 bases, with 9 bases remaining between them. The CDR3 is 14 amino acids. Overall study results and limits: Across the ex vivo response, the dominant clonotypes were HLA-C-restricted CMV-specific TCR beta clonotypes. Totalled public TCR beta family frequency picked out people who carried CMV plus the relevant HLA.

TCRdb passed the reads through MiXCR, listing each CDR3 protein once. This sample has approximately 990,000 distinct CDR3 sequences, with around 31% found just once. The chain combines TRBV7-3 with TRBJ2-1; D may match TRBD1 or TRBD2 (5 bases each). The material sequenced was cultured CD8+ T cells from PBMCs, taken from culture after CMV antigen stimulation. This TCR was recovered from a human donor in good health (CMV status not recorded). Some clones in this sample may be carry-over from other donors' samples. CDR3 region: CASSLTGTSNEQFF. CDR3 DNA: TGTGCCAGCAGCTTAACAGGGACCAGCAATGAGCAGTTCTTC.